Included here is one TCR beta chain sequence, with context. Its specificity is not known. The sample belongs to a study of T cell clusters in autoimmune cytopenias. Findings and limits, study-wide: TRB repertoire shifts in secondary cytopenia and chronic lymphocytic leukemia mostly reflected lymphoma, not autoimmunity.

TRB amplification used roughly 250 ng of peripheral blood genomic DNA. Germline V lookup: CDR1 WNHNN, CDR2 SYGVQD (reference sequence). The CDR3 contains 15 residues. One tube held mixed TRB-A and TRB-B primer pools for touch-down PCR. TCRdb reprocessed the multiplex PCR reads, keeping one entry per CDR3 protein, no DNA. The sample table includes more than 1,300 distinct CDR3 sequences. Sequenced material: peripheral blood. This sequence originates from a human donor with an autoimmune cytopenia or autoimmune hepatitis (not recorded which). The V call is TRBV10-1, the J call TRBJ1-1; TCRdb's D call of TRBD1 is untestable without DNA. The chain's CDR3 is CASSSSGTDHTEAFF.